This T cell receptor beta chain was sequenced in a study of read filtering for tumor transcriptome and immune sequencing. Germline CDR1 is ENHRY and CDR2 is SYGVKD. CDR3 length equals 11 residues. Trimming cost V 11 bases and J 2 bases, with 9 bases left between them. This clonotype was recorded at least ten times. Molecular barcoded adaptors covering alpha/delta and beta/gamma chains were used on approximately 400 ng RNA. Using its own MiXCR run on the reads, TCRdb lists one record per CDR3 protein. This sample has some 41,000 distinct CDR3 sequences, with about 13% found just once. V gene TRBV10-3 combines with J gene TRBJ2-5; tentative D call: TRBD1 (6 bases). Sequenced input: a population of CD138-negative cells sorted from bone marrow. The receptor comes from a donor aged 40 or older with multiple myeloma. The CDR3 here is CASQGQETQYF. CDR3 in DNA: TGTGCCTCGCAGGGGCAAGAGACCCAGTACTTC.